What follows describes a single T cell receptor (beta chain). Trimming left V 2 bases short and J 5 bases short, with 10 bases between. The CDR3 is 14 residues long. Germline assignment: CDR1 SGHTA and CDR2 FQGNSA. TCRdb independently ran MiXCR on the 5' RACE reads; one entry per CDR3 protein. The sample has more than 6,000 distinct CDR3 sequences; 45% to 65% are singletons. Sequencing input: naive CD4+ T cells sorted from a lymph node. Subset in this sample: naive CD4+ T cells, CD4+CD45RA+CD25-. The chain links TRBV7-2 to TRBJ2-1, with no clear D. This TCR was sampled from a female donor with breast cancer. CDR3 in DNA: TGTGCCAGCAGCTTATCGGCAGGAAACAATGAGCAGTTCTTC. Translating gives CASSLSAGNNEQFF.